This T cell receptor beta chain was documented in a study of response to subunit inactivated influenza vaccine. V gave up 6 bases and J gave up 6 bases; unmatched junction bases: 8. The CDR3 consists of 15 residues. TCRdb re-called the RT-PCR reads with MiXCR, one entry per CDR3 protein. The repertoire holds about 540,000 distinct CDR3 sequences, with 13% to 15% as singletons. The clonotype comes from a man aged 50-60 years who received an inactivated influenza vaccine. The chain couples TRBV12-3 or TRBV12-4 to TRBJ1-6; 7 nucleotides line up with TRBD1. The sequences come from PBMCs from blood, collected roughly 12 days after vaccination. The CDR3 here is CASRGTDLRNSPLHF. The DNA of the CDR3 is TGTGCCAGCAGAGGGACAGACCTTCGTAATTCACCCCTCCACTTT.